This is a list of T cell receptor beta chains from one sample in a study of response to subunit inactivated influenza vaccine. TCRdb redid the calling of the RT-PCR reads with MiXCR, one entry per CDR3 protein. The sample contains 300,000 to 350,000 distinct CDR3 sequences, roughly 20% of which appear only once. Sequenced here: PBMCs from blood, sampled around 22 months after vaccination. The receptors here all came from a man aged 50-75 years who received an inactivated influenza vaccine. The CDR3 runs from the conserved cysteine through the conserved F or W. The order of the fields is V gene, J gene, CDR3 protein.

TRBV6-2/TRBV6-3	TRBJ2-5	CASSYSRTGRETQYF
TRBV27	TRBJ2-1	CASSLVSGTYNEQFF
TRBV14	TRBJ1-2	CASSRFRDSNYGYTF
TRBV14	TRBJ1-3	CASSQPGQGSTIYF
TRBV2	TRBJ1-6	CASSEVSSPSPLHF
TRBV20-1	TRBJ2-7	CSANTGDPPNEQYF
TRBV12-3/TRBV12-4	TRBJ2-5	CASSYRRGQGQETQYF
TRBV12-3/TRBV12-4	TRBJ1-2	CASSDIGVIYGYTF
TRBV7-9	TRBJ1-5	CASSLGTGDQQPQHF
TRBV20-1	TRBJ2-4	CSARGLQGGNIQYF
TRBV20-1	TRBJ2-2	CSARDIGNTGELFF
TRBV6-1	TRBJ1-5	CASTLGGVNQPQHF
TRBV28	TRBJ1-1	CASSWDRSVGGTEAFF
TRBV29-1	TRBJ2-2	CSVEGTPNTGELFF
TRBV7-9	TRBJ1-3	CASNPTRTGSGNTIYF
TRBV24-1	TRBJ1-5	CAKIQTGNQPQHF
TRBV11-2	TRBJ2-7	CASSYGGTSYEQYF